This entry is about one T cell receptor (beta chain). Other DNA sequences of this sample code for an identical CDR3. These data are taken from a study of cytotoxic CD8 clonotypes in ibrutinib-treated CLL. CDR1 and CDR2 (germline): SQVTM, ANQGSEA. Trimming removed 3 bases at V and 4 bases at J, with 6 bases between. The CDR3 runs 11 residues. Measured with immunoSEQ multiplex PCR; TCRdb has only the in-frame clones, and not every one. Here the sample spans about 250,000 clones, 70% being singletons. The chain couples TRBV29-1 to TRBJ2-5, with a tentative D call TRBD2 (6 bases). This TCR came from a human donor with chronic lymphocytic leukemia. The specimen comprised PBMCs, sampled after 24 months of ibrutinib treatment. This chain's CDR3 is CSVDGGETQYF. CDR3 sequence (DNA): TGCAGCGTTGACGGGGGAGAGACCCAGTACTTC. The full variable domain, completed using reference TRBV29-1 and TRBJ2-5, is SAVISQKPSRDICQRGTSLTIQCQVDSQVTMMFWYRQQPGQSLTLIATANQGSEATYESGFVIDKFPISRPNLTFSTLTVSNMSPEDSSIYLCSVDGGETQYFGPGTRLLVL.